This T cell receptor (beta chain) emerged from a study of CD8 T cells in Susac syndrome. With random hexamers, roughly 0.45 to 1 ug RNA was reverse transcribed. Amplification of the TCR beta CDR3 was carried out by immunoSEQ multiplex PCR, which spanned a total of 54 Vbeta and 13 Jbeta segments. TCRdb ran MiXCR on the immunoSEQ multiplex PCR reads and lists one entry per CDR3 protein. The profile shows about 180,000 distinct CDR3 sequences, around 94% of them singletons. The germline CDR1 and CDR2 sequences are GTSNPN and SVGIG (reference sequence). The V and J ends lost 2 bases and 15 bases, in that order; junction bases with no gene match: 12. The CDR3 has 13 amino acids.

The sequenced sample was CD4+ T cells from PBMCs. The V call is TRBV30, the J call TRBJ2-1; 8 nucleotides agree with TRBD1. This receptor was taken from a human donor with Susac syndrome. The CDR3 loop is CAWSLGQGLSRFF. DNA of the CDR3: TGTGCCTGGAGTTTAGGACAGGGTCTGTCTCGGTTCTTC.